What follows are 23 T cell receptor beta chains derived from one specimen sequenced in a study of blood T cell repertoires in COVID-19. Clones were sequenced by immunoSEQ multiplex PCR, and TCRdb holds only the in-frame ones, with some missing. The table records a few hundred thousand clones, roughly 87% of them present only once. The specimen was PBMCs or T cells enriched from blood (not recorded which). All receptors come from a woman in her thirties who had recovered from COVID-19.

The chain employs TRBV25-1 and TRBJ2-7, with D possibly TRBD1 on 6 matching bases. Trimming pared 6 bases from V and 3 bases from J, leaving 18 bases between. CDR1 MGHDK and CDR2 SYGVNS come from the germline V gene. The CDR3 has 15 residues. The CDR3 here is CASRDTGTRNYEQYF. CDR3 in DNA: TGTGCCAGCAGGGATACCGGGACAAGAAACTACGAGCAGTACTTC.

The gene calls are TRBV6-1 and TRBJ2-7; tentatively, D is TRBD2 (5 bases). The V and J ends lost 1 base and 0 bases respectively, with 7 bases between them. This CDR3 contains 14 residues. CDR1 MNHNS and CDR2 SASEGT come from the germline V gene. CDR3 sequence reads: CASSEDGSSYEQYF. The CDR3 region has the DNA TGTGCCAGCAGTGAAGATGGGAGCTCCTACGAGCAGTACTTC.

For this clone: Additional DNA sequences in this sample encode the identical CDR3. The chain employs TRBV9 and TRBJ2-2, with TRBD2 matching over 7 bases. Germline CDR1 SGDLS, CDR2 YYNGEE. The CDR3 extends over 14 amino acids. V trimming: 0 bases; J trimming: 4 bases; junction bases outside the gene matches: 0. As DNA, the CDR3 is TGTGCCAGCAGCGTAGGCGGGGGCACCGGGGAGCTGTTTTTT. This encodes CASSVGGGTGELFF. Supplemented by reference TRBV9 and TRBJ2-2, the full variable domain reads DSGVTQTPKHLITATGQRVTLRCSPRSGDLSVYWYQQSLDQGLQFLIQYYNGEERAKGNILERFSAQQFPDLHSELNLSSLELGDSALYFCASSVGGGTGELFFGEGSRLTVL.

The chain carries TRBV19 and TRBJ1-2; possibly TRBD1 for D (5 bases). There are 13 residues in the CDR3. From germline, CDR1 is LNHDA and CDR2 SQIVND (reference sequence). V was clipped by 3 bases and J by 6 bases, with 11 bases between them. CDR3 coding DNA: TGTGCCAGTAGTATCGGCGAAGGGGATGGCTACACCTTC. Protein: CASSIGEGDGYTF.

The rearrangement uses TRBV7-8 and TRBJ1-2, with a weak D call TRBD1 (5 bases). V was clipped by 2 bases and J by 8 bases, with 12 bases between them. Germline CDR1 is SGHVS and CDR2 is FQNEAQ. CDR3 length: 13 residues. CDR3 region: CASSLQGFQGYTF. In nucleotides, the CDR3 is TGTGCCAGCAGCTTACAGGGTTTTCAGGGCTACACCTTC. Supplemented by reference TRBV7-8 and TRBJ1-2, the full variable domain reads GAGVSQSPRYKVAKRGQDVALRCDPISGHVSLFWYQQALGQGPEFLTYFQNEAQLDKSGLPSDRFFAERPEGSVSTLKIQRTQQEDSAVYLCASSLQGFQGYTFGSGTRLTVV.

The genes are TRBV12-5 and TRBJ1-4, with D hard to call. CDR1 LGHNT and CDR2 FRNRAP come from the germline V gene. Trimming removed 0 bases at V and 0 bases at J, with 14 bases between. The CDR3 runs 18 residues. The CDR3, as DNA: TGTGCTAGTGGTTTGGTTTCCGGGGTAGATGCAACTAATGAAAAACTGTTTTTT. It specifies CASGLVSGVDATNEKLFF.

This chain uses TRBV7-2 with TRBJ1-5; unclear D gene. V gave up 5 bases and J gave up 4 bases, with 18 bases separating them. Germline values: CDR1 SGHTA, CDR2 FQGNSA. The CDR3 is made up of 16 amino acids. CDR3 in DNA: TGTGCCAGCAGCCCAGATGCGACACAAGGAAATCAGCCCCAGCATTTT. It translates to CASSPDATQGNQPQHF.

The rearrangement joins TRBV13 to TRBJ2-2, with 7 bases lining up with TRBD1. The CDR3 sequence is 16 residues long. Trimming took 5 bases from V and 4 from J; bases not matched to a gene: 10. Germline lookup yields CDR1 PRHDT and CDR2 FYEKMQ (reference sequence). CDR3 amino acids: CASSLSTGLGTGELFF. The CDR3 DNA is TGTGCCAGCAGCCTCTCGACAGGGCTTGGCACCGGGGAGCTGTTTTTT.

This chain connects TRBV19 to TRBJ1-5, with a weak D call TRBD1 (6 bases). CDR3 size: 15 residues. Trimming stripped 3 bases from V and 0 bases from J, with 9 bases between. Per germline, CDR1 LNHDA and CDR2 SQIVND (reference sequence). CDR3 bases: TGTGCCAGTAGTATGACAGGAAATAGCAATCAGCCCCAGCATTTT. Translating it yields CASSMTGNSNQPQHF.

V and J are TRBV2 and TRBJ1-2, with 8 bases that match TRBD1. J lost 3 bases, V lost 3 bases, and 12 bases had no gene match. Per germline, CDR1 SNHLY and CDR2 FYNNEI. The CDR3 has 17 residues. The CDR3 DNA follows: TGTGCCAGCAGTGAGATGAAAGGACAGGGTGGGGACTATGGCTACACCTTC. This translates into CASSEMKGQGGDYGYTF.

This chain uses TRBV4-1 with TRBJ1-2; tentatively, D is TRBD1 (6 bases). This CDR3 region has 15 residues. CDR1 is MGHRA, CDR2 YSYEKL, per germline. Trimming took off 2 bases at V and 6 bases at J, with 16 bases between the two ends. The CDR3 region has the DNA TGCGCCAGCAGCCAATTGTCTCGGGGGGCGCATGGCTACACCTTC. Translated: CASSQLSRGAHGYTF.

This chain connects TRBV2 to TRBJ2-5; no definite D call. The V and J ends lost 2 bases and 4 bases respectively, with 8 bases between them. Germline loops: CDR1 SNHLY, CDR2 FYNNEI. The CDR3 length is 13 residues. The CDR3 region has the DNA TGTGCCAGCAGTGAAATGCTACGAGAGACCCAGTACTTC. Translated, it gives CASSEMLRETQYF.

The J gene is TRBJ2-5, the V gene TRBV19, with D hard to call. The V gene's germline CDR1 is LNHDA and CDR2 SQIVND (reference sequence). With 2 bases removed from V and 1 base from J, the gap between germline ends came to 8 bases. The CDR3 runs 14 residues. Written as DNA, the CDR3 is TGTGCCAGTAGTATATTCGGGTTCCAAGAGACCCAGTACTTC. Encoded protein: CASSIFGFQETQYF.

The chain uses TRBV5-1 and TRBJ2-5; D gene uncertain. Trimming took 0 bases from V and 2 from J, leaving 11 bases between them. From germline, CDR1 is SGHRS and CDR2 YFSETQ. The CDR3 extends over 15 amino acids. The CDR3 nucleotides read TGCGCCAGCAGCTTGGATGTCTCCGAGCAAGAGACCCAGTACTTC. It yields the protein CASSLDVSEQETQYF. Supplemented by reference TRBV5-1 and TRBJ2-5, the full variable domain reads KAGVTQTPRYLIKTRGQQVTLSCSPISGHRSVSWYQQTPGQGLQFLFEYFSETQRNKGNFPGRFSGRQFSNSRSEMNVSTLELGDSALYLCASSLDVSEQETQYFGPGTRLLVL.

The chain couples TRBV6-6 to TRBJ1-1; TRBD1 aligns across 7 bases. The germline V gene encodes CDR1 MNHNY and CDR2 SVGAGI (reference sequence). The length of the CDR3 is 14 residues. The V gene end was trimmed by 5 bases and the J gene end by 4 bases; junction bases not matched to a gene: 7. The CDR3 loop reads CASSLSTGATEAFF. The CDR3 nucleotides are TGTGCCAGCAGTCTATCAACAGGGGCCACTGAAGCTTTCTTT.

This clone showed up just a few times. CDR3 in amino acids: CASSYEEVSNQPQHF. In DNA form, the CDR3 reads TGTGCCAGCAGTTACGAGGAGGTTAGCAATCAGCCCCAGCATTTT. This rearrangement joins TRBV6-5 to TRBJ1-5; no clear D. Trimming cost V 2 bases and J 0 bases, with 8 bases left between them. The CDR3 has 15 amino acids. Per the germline V gene, CDR1 is MNHEY and CDR2 is SVGAGI.

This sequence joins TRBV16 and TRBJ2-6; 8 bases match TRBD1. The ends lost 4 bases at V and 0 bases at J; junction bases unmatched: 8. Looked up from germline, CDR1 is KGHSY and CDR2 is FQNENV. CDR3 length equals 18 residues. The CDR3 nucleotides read TGTGCCAGCAGCCCAAACCGGGACAGGAGCTCTGGGGCCAACGTCCTGACTTTC. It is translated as CASSPNRDRSSGANVLTF.

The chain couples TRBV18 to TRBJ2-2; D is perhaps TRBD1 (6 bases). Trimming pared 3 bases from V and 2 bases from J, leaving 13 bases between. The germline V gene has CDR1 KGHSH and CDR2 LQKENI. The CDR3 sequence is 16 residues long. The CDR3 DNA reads TGTGCCAGCTCACCTCCGCAGGGGAAAAACACCGGGGAGCTGTTTTTT. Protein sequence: CASSPPQGKNTGELFF.

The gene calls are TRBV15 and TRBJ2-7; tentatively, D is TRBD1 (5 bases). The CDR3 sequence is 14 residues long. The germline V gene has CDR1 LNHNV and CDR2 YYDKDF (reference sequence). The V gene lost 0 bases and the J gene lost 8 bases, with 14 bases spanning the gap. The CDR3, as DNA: TGTGCCACCAGCAGAGATTCGAAGCAGGGTCAGCAGTACTTC. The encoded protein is CATSRDSKQGQQYF.

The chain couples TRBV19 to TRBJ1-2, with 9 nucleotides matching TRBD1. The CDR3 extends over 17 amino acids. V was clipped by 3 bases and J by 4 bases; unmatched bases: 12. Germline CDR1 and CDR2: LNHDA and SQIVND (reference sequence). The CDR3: CASSISQGAHSPYGYTF. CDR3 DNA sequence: TGTGCCAGTAGTATTTCACAGGGGGCCCACAGTCCCTATGGCTACACCTTC. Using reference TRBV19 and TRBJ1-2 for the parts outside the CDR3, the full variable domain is DGGITQSPKYLFRKEGQNVTLSCEQNLNHDAMYWYRQDPGQGLRLIYYSQIVNDFQKGDIAEGYSVSREKKESFPLTVTSAQKNPTAFYLCASSISQGAHSPYGYTFGSGTRLTVV.

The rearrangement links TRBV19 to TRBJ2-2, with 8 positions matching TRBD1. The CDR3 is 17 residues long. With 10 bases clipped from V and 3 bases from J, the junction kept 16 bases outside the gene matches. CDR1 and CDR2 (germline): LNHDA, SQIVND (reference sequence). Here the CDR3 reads CATISSRTGWDTGELFF. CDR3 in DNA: TGTGCCACAATCTCGTCCAGGACAGGGTGGGACACCGGGGAGCTGTTTTTT. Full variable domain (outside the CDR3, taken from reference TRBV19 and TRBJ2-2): DGGITQSPKYLFRKEGQNVTLSCEQNLNHDAMYWYRQDPGQGLRLIYYSQIVNDFQKGDIAEGYSVSREKKESFPLTVTSAQKNPTAFYLCATISSRTGWDTGELFFGEGSRLTVL.

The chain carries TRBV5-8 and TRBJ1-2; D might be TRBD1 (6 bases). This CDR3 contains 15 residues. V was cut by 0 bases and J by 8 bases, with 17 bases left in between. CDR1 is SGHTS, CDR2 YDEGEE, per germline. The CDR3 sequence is CASSLVQRGGSGYTF. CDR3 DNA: TGTGCCAGCAGCTTGGTTCAAAGGGGGGGGTCCGGCTACACCTTC.

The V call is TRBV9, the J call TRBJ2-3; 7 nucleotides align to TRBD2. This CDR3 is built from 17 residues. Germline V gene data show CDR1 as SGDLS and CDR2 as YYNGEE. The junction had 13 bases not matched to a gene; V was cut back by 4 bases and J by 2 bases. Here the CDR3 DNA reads TGTGCCAGCAGCCCGACCGCCCCGGGACTACCCACAGATACGCAGTATTTT. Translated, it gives CASSPTAPGLPTDTQYF.